The clone carrying this TCR beta chain was seen a few times. Baseline was the first blood sampling point, followed by cycle 4 day 1 and cycle 7 day 1. Measured with immunoSEQ multiplex PCR; TCRdb has only the in-frame clones, and not every one. The sample shows just under 85,000 clones, approximately 87% of them seen only once. The V gene's germline CDR1 is ENHRY and CDR2 SYGVKD. This CDR3 has 14 residues. V was cut by 11 bases and J by 3 bases, with 20 bases left in between. The data originate from a study of OX40 agonist ivuxolimab in advanced cancers. The chain links TRBV10-3 to TRBJ2-7, with a possible D match to TRBD2 (6 bases). This TCR was sampled from an adult with an advanced solid tumor such as melanoma, head and neck, liver or kidney cancer. The material was CD4+ or CD8+ T cells sorted from blood, obtained in a trial of the OX40 agonist ivuxolimab. The CDR3 is CALRDERANYEQYF. CDR3 nucleotide sequence: TGTGCCCTCCGGGACGAGCGGGCGAACTACGAGCAGTACTTC.